What follows are 30 T cell receptor beta chains derived from one specimen sequenced in a study of a mutant IDH1 vaccine in newly diagnosed glioma. The time point was: week 11, during vaccination. Vaccination comprised doses that each held 300 ug of mutant IDH1 20-mer peptide, plus topical imiquimod. These receptors lack a known antigen. Some clones are missing from TCRdb's copy, which holds only in-frame ones; the method was immunoSEQ multiplex PCR. The table shows about 64,000 clones, with roughly 83% occurring only once. The sequenced sample was PBMCs, obtained from a glioma patient whose treatment included an IDH1 peptide vaccine. All receptors come from a woman aged 50 to 65 with glioma.

This rearrangement joins TRBV19 to TRBJ2-7, with 11 nucleotides matching TRBD2. This CDR3 has 15 residues. Germline assignment: CDR1 LNHDA and CDR2 SQIVND (reference sequence). With 3 bases clipped from V and 7 bases from J, the junction kept 8 bases outside the gene matches. CDR3 bases: TGTGCCAGTAGTATGGGTAGCGGGGGGGCCGGAGAGCAGTACTTC. Residues: CASSMGSGGAGEQYF.

The CDR3 coding sequence is TGTGCCAGCAGTTCCAAAGGGGCGGGGGAAAAACTGTTTTTT. It encodes CASSSKGAGEKLFF. The chain employs TRBV28 and TRBJ1-4; TRBD1 might be the D (5 bases). CDR1 and CDR2 (germline): MDHEN, SYDVKM. V was clipped by 4 bases and J by 8 bases, with 14 bases between them. The CDR3 runs to 14 residues.

The chain has TRBV2 and TRBJ2-7; 7 nucleotides match TRBD1. The germline CDR1 and CDR2 sequences are SNHLY and FYNNEI. This CDR3 is 14 amino acids long. V shed 2 bases, J shed 3 bases, and the junction held 4 bases outside the gene matches. As DNA, the CDR3 is TGTGCCAGCAGTGAAAGGCCAGGGGGCTACGAGCAGTACTTC. Its protein product is CASSERPGGYEQYF.

The chain combines TRBV19 with TRBJ1-5, with 8 bases that match TRBD1. This CDR3 has 15 residues. Germline loops: CDR1 LNHDA, CDR2 SQIVND (reference sequence). Unmatched junction bases numbered 4, after V lost 5 bases and J lost 1 base. CDR3 loop: CASSLRQGSNQPQHF. CDR3 bases: TGTGCCAGTAGTCTTCGACAGGGGAGCAATCAGCCCCAGCATTTT. The full variable domain, with the rest looked up from reference TRBV19 and TRBJ1-5, is DGGITQSPKYLFRKEGQNVTLSCEQNLNHDAMYWYRQDPGQGLRLIYYSQIVNDFQKGDIAEGYSVSREKKESFPLTVTSAQKNPTAFYLCASSLRQGSNQPQHFGDGTRLSIL.

V gene TRBV5-1 combines with J gene TRBJ2-5; D uncertain. Germline-derived CDR1 and CDR2 are SGHRS and YFSETQ. V lost 1 base, J lost 2 bases, and 0 bases lay in between. The CDR3 extends over 11 amino acids. The DNA of the CDR3 is TGCGCCAGCAGCTTGCAAGAGACCCAGTACTTC. Encoded protein: CASSLQETQYF.

This chain uses TRBV5-6 with TRBJ1-3; maybe TRBD1 (5 bases). Trimming shortened V by 2 bases and J by 1 base, and 13 bases separated the two germline ends. The germline CDR1 and CDR2 sequences are SGHDT and YYEEEE. The CDR3 runs to 16 residues. This chain's CDR3 is CASSLYGGGSGNTIYF. In DNA form, the CDR3 reads TGTGCCAGCAGCTTATACGGGGGGGGATCTGGAAACACCATATATTTT.

The V call is TRBV5-5, the J call TRBJ2-7; TRBD2 is a possible D gene (5 bases). Trimming removed 0 bases from V and 7 bases from J, with 11 bases in between. The CDR3 consists of 13 residues. The germline CDR1 and CDR2 sequences are SGHKS and YYEKEE (reference sequence). The CDR3 bases are TGTGCCAGCAGCTTGGGAGGGTCGCTGGAGCAGTACTTC. It yields the protein CASSLGGSLEQYF.

This clone was observed a single time. The chain links TRBV30 to TRBJ1-2; 8 nucleotides match TRBD1. CDR1 and CDR2 from the germline V gene are GTSNPN and SVGIG (reference sequence). The trim removed 8 bases at V and 8 bases at J, leaving 10 bases unmatched. This CDR3 contains 12 residues. In DNA, the CDR3 is TGTGCCGGGGGACAGGTATCAAGCGGCTACACCTTC. Protein sequence: CAGGQVSSGYTF.

The table lists this clone with a few counts. The chain uses TRBV20-1 and TRBJ1-2; the D gene is possibly TRBD1 (5 bases). The germline V and J ends were trimmed by 3 bases and 7 bases, with 9 bases remaining between them. CDR3 size: 11 residues. Germline CDR1 DFQATT, CDR2 SNEGSKA (reference sequence). The CDR3 DNA is TGCAGTGCTAGGGGGGTGAGTGGCTACACCTTC. Translation gives CSARGVSGYTF.

The chain links TRBV30 to TRBJ1-2; TRBD1 is a possible D gene (5 bases). The CDR3 has 15 amino acids. With 1 base removed from V and 0 bases from J, the gap between germline ends came to 12 bases. CDR1 GTSNPN and CDR2 SVGIG come from the germline V gene (reference sequence). CDR3 sequence: CAWSGGTATNYGYTF. In DNA form, the CDR3 reads TGTGCCTGGAGTGGCGGGACCGCTACTAACTATGGCTACACCTTC.

This chain uses TRBV27 with TRBJ1-6; TRBD1 might be the D (6 bases). The CDR3 runs 18 residues. The ends were cut back, 1 base at V and 0 bases at J, with 13 bases in the middle. Germline values: CDR1 MNHEY, CDR2 SMNVEV (reference sequence). CDR3 bases: TGTGCCAGCAGTTTATTACAGGGTACTGGCTCCTATAATTCACCCCTCCACTTT. Protein: CASSLLQGTGSYNSPLHF.

The chain recombines TRBV2 with TRBJ2-5; no clear D gene. Germline CDR1 and CDR2: SNHLY and FYNNEI. With 2 bases removed from V and 3 bases from J, the gap between germline ends came to 7 bases. The CDR3 is made up of 13 amino acids. CDR3 coding DNA: TGTGCCAGCAGTGAACAGTTGAAAGAGACCCAGTACTTC. This codes for CASSEQLKETQYF.

The CDR3 nucleotides are TGTGCCAGCAGCGGATACGACGGGGACACGGATGGCTACACCTTC. Protein sequence: CASSGYDGDTDGYTF. The chain recombines TRBV9 with TRBJ1-2, with a weak D call TRBD1 (6 bases). This CDR3 comprises 15 residues. V lost 3 bases to trimming and J lost 6 bases, with 18 bases between them. In germline, CDR1 is SGDLS, CDR2 YYNGEE.

J is TRBJ1-2 and V is TRBV7-2, with a tentative D call TRBD1 (5 bases). The CDR3 runs 14 residues. CDR1 and CDR2 from the germline V gene are SGHTA and FQGNSA. V lost 8 bases and J lost 1, with 14 bases in between. Here the CDR3 reads CASPGGGDNYGYTF. The DNA for the CDR3 is TGTGCCAGCCCGGGGGGAGGAGATAACTATGGCTACACCTTC.

This rearrangement joins TRBV19 to TRBJ2-7; 12 bases fit TRBD1. Germline CDR1 LNHDA, CDR2 SQIVND (reference sequence). V was pared by 5 bases and J by 7 bases, with 6 bases of the junction left unmatched. CDR3 size: 14 residues. The CDR3 DNA follows: TGTGCCAGTAGTGGGGACAGGGGGCTTCGGGAGCAGTACTTC. Protein: CASSGDRGLREQYF.

The V and J genes are TRBV29-1 and TRBJ1-1; tentatively, D is TRBD1 (5 bases). The germline V gene has CDR1 SQVTM and CDR2 ANQGSEA. This CDR3 spans 13 amino acids. Trimming took 4 bases from V and 1 from J, leaving 10 bases between them. CDR3 nucleotides: TGCAGCGTTGTTCGGGACCCGAACACTGAAGCTTTCTTT. Translation: CSVVRDPNTEAFF.

V gene TRBV6-6 combines with J gene TRBJ2-6; D remains unclear. The germline gives CDR1 MNHNY, CDR2 SVGAGI (reference sequence). This CDR3 spans 15 amino acids. The ends were cut back, 5 bases at V and 0 bases at J, with 8 bases in the middle. CDR3 protein: CASSRFSSGANVLTF. In nucleotides, the CDR3 is TGTGCCAGCAGTCGTTTCAGCTCTGGGGCCAACGTCCTGACTTTC.

The rearrangement uses TRBV5-8 and TRBJ2-7; 7 bases align to TRBD2. CDR1 is SGHTS, CDR2 YDEGEE, per germline. There are 16 residues in the CDR3. With V trimmed by 4 bases and J by 3 bases, 13 bases remained unmatched. In nucleotides, the CDR3 is TGTGCCAGCAGCCTGCTGGTGGGAGGGCCCAGCTACGAGCAGTACTTC. It translates to CASSLLVGGPSYEQYF. Combining the CDR3 with reference TRBV5-8 and TRBJ2-7 gives the whole variable domain EAGVTQSPTHLIKTRGQQATLRCSPISGHTSVYWYQQALGLGLQFLLWYDEGEERNRGNFPPRFSGRQFPNYSSELNVNALELEDSALYLCASSLLVGGPSYEQYFGPGTRLTVT.

The V gene is TRBV5-4, the J gene TRBJ1-2; D is unresolved. Trimming left V 0 bases short and J 8 bases short, with 14 bases between. The CDR3 extends over 14 amino acids. Germline CDR1 SGHNT, CDR2 YYREEE (reference sequence). The CDR3 reads CASSLDPGESGYTF. The DNA of the CDR3 is TGTGCCAGCAGCTTGGATCCCGGGGAGTCCGGCTACACCTTC. Supplemented by reference TRBV5-4 and TRBJ1-2, the full variable domain reads ETGVTQSPTHLIKTRGQQVTLRCSSQSGHNTVSWYQQALGQGPQFIFQYYREEENGRGNFPPRFSGLQFPNYSSELNVNALELDDSALYLCASSLDPGESGYTFGSGTRLTVV.

Points on this clone: Other DNA variants within this sample encode the same CDR3. The chain carries TRBV7-2 and TRBJ1-2, with D perhaps matching TRBD1 (5 bases). The V end was cut by 6 bases, the J end by 2 bases, with 10 bases between. The length of the CDR3 is 13 residues. CDR1 and CDR2 from the germline V gene are SGHTA and FQGNSA. CDR3 DNA sequence: TGTGCCAGCAGTCGGGACGGCAACTATGGCTACACCTTC. This gives the protein CASSRDGNYGYTF.

V is TRBV7-9 and J is TRBJ1-1; D is undetermined. Germline V CDR1 and CDR2: SEHNR, FQNEAQ (reference sequence). The CDR3 length is 15 residues. V lost 1 base and J 4 bases, leaving 13 bases between the germline ends. The CDR3 loop reads CASSLGIGVRTEAFF. DNA of the CDR3: TGTGCCAGCAGCTTAGGTATCGGGGTACGCACTGAAGCTTTCTTT.

The V call is TRBV11-3, the J call TRBJ2-3; D uncertain. V lost 4 bases and J 11 bases, leaving 16 bases between the germline ends. The CDR3 spans 13 residues. The germline V gene has CDR1 SGHNT and CDR2 YENEEA. DNA of the CDR3: TGTGCCAGCAGCTCGCCGCCGGATAGTCGGCAGTATTTT. It is translated as CASSSPPDSRQYF.

V gene TRBV19 combines with J gene TRBJ1-6; TRBD1 aligns across 7 bases. V was clipped by 8 bases and J by 10 bases; unmatched bases: 11. The germline V gene has CDR1 LNHDA and CDR2 SQIVND (reference sequence). This CDR3 has 14 residues. The chain's CDR3 is CASQDYRGGSPLHF. CDR3 sequence (DNA): TGTGCCAGTCAGGATTACAGGGGTGGGTCACCCCTCCACTTT.

This chain uses TRBV5-1 with TRBJ1-1; the D is unclear. Trimming shortened V by 2 bases and J by 8 bases, and 13 bases separated the two germline ends. The CDR3 loop spans 13 amino acids. CDR1 is SGHRS, CDR2 YFSETQ, per germline. This CDR3 is CASSFGQSREAFF. CDR3 in DNA: TGCGCCAGCAGCTTTGGGCAGAGCAGGGAAGCTTTCTTT.

The genes are TRBV5-1 and TRBJ1-1; D is unclear. Germline assignment: CDR1 SGHRS and CDR2 YFSETQ. The CDR3 sequence is 14 residues long. The V and J ends lost 0 bases and 6 bases respectively, with 12 bases between them. Here the CDR3 reads CASSLVSGIAEAFF. In DNA, the CDR3 is TGCGCCAGCAGCTTGGTCTCTGGGATAGCTGAAGCTTTCTTT.

The V and J genes are TRBV12-5 and TRBJ1-2, with a tentative D call TRBD1 (6 bases). CDR1 LGHNT and CDR2 FRNRAP come from the germline V gene. The CDR3 runs 13 residues. The V gene lost 7 bases and the J gene lost 4 bases, with 13 bases spanning the gap. CDR3 in DNA: TGTGCTAGTGCCCAATGGGGGCCCTATGGCTACACCTTC. Translated, it gives CASAQWGPYGYTF.

The chain is built from TRBV5-1 and TRBJ2-7, with 8 bases matching TRBD1. Germline-derived CDR1 and CDR2 are SGHRS and YFSETQ. The CDR3 spans 17 residues. Trimming cost V 4 bases and J 2 bases; bases outside gene matches: 14. In DNA, the CDR3 is TGCGCCAGCAGCATCTCCAATACCGGGACAGGCGCCTACGAGCAGTACTTC. This translates into CASSISNTGTGAYEQYF.

The chain combines TRBV27 with TRBJ1-6; a possible D gene is TRBD1 (5 bases). Germline V lookup: CDR1 MNHEY, CDR2 SMNVEV (reference sequence). CDR3 length equals 15 residues. V shed 1 base and J shed 7 bases, with 11 bases lying between them. DNA of the CDR3: TGTGCCAGCAGTTTATGGCTTGGGGCGAATTCACCCCTCCACTTT. It yields the protein CASSLWLGANSPLHF.

This clone was picked up a small number of times. The CDR3 DNA follows: TGTGCCAGCAGCTCCCAACAGGGATCAGGGGAGCTGTTTTTT. This translates into CASSSQQGSGELFF. This sequence joins TRBV7-2 and TRBJ2-2, with D maybe TRBD1 (6 bases). V was clipped by 4 bases and J by 8 bases, with 14 bases between them. Germline V CDR1 and CDR2: SGHTA, FQGNSA. The CDR3 consists of 14 residues. Based on the CDR3 plus reference TRBV7-2 and TRBJ2-2, the full variable domain is GAGVSQSPSNKVTEKGKDVELRCDPISGHTALYWYRQSLGQGLEFLIYFQGNSAPDKSGLPSDRFSAERTGGSVSTLTIQRTQQEDSAVYLCASSSQQGSGELFFGEGSRLTVL.

The rearrangement links TRBV7-9 to TRBJ1-1; no reliable D call. The CDR3 is 12 residues long. Germline assignment: CDR1 SEHNR and CDR2 FQNEAQ (reference sequence). V dropped 8 bases and J dropped 0 bases, with 7 bases sitting between them. DNA for the CDR3: TGTGCCAGCGAACACCTGAACACTGAAGCTTTCTTT. It translates to CASEHLNTEAFF. Variable domain in full (rest from reference TRBV7-9 and TRBJ1-1): DTGVSQNPRHKITKRGQNVTFRCDPISEHNRLYWYRQTLGQGPEFLTYFQNEAQLEKSRLLSDRFSAERPKGSFSTLEIQRTEQGDSAMYLCASEHLNTEAFFGQGTRLTVV.